These 7 T cell receptor beta chains share one sample of origin, sequenced in a study of blood T cell repertoires in COVID-19. Produced via immunoSEQ multiplex PCR; TCRdb's table is partial and in-frame only. The sample gives tens of thousands of clones, 70% to 85% of which show up once; roughly 7.4% is in the top ten. Sequencing was performed on peripheral blood. The receptor set was obtained from a woman aged 60-70 years with acute or convalescent COVID-19.

The chain is built from TRBV18 and TRBJ1-1; D gene ambiguous. With 3 bases removed from V and 1 base from J, the gap between germline ends came to 6 bases. Germline loops: CDR1 KGHSH, CDR2 LQKENI. The CDR3 has 13 amino acids. Written as DNA, the CDR3 is TGTGCCAGCTCACCCGAGGCGAACACTGAAGCTTTCTTT. Amino acids: CASSPEANTEAFF.

The V and J genes are TRBV6-1 and TRBJ2-1; D might be TRBD2 (5 bases). V was cut by 0 bases and J by 4 bases, with 10 bases left in between. CDR3 length: 15 residues. CDR1 is MNHNS, CDR2 SASEGT, per germline. The CDR3 region is CASSEARTGYNEQFF. In DNA form, the CDR3 reads TGTGCCAGCAGTGAAGCCCGGACGGGGTACAATGAGCAGTTCTTC.

CDR3 coding DNA: TGTGCTAGTGGTTTGGCCATGAACACCGGGGAGCTGTTTTTT. Protein: CASGLAMNTGELFF. The chain recombines TRBV12-5 with TRBJ2-2; D gene ambiguous. Trimming pared 1 base from V and 1 base from J, leaving 4 bases between. This CDR3 contains 14 residues. Germline values: CDR1 LGHNT, CDR2 FRNRAP.

The chain has TRBV11-2 and TRBJ2-5, with 14 bases identical to TRBD2. CDR3 length: 18 residues. Per the germline V gene, CDR1 is SGHAT and CDR2 is FQNNGV. The V gene end was trimmed by 5 bases and the J gene end by 5 bases; junction bases not matched to a gene: 13. The CDR3 protein is CASSGRPLGLAGVETQYF. The CDR3 DNA reads as TGTGCCAGCAGCGGGAGACCCTTGGGACTAGCGGGGGTTGAGACCCAGTACTTC.

This clone was counted between two and nine times. The chain links TRBV7-3 to TRBJ1-1; 7 nucleotides agree with TRBD1. J lost 4 bases, V lost 5 bases, and 4 bases had no gene match. The CDR3 runs to 13 residues. The germline V gene has CDR1 SGHTA and CDR2 FQGTGA. In nucleotides, the CDR3 is TGTGCCAGCAGCCTGGACAGGAGCACTGAAGCTTTCTTT. Translated, it gives CASSLDRSTEAFF.

CDR3 protein: CASSFSGGGDTQYF. The DNA for the CDR3 is TGTGCCAGCAGCTTTTCCGGGGGAGGAGATACGCAGTATTTT. V gene TRBV5-4 combines with J gene TRBJ2-3, with D possibly TRBD2 on 6 matching bases. Trimming took off 2 bases at V and 5 bases at J, with 12 bases between the two ends. The CDR3 sequence is 14 residues long. Germline lookup yields CDR1 SGHNT and CDR2 YYREEE (reference sequence).

This clone was recorded only once. V is TRBV7-4 and J is TRBJ1-1, with 9 bases identical to TRBD1. CDR1 is SGHVT and CDR2 is SQSDAQ in the germline V gene. The CDR3 is 17 amino acids. The junction had 14 bases not matched to a gene; V was cut back by 5 bases and J by 4 bases. CDR3 DNA: TGTGCCAGCAGCGCCAATTCCCGGGACAGGGTCGGCACTGAAGCTTTCTTT. It codes for CASSANSRDRVGTEAFF.